This entry lists 18 T cell receptor beta chains sequenced from one sample in a study of shared clonotypes between healthy human individuals. Some clones are missing from TCRdb's copy, which holds only in-frame ones; the method was immunoSEQ multiplex PCR. The sample shows 400,000 to 500,000 clones, roughly four fifths of them seen only once. Sequencing used PBMCs. The receptors stem from a woman in her forties in good health. Some clones in this sample may be carry-over from other donors' samples.

The CDR3 nucleotides read TGTGCCAGCAGAACCGGGACTCATCGAGATGGCTACACCTTC. It is translated as CASRTGTHRDGYTF. The genes are TRBV28 and TRBJ1-2; a weak D match, TRBD1 (5 bases). This CDR3 region has 14 residues. From germline, CDR1 is MDHEN and CDR2 SYDVKM. The V end was cut by 6 bases, the J end by 6 bases, with 17 bases between.

Only a few counts were recorded for this clone. This chain joins TRBV18 and TRBJ2-3; no clear D. Germline V gene sequence: CDR1 KGHSH, CDR2 LQKENI. The V and J ends lost 2 bases and 5 bases respectively, with 5 bases between them. The CDR3 spans 12 residues. CDR3 nucleotides: TGTGCCAGCTCACCATTTCAAGATACGCAGTATTTT. This gives the protein CASSPFQDTQYF. The full variable domain, its missing parts supplied by reference TRBV18 and TRBJ2-3, is NAGVMQNPRHLVRRRGQEARLRCSPMKGHSHVYWYRQLPEEGLKFMVYLQKENIIDESGMPKERFSAEFPKEGPSILRIQQVVRGDSAAYFCASSPFQDTQYFGPGTRLTVL.

The chain combines TRBV6-4 with TRBJ2-2; D gene uncertain. The germline gives CDR1 MRHNA, CDR2 SNTAGT. Trimming removed 4 bases from V and 5 bases from J, with 14 bases in between. The CDR3 extends over 15 amino acids. The CDR3, as DNA: TGTGCCAGCAGTGTGGACGGAAGTGATACCGGGGAGCTGTTTTTT. This gives the protein CASSVDGSDTGELFF.

This chain links TRBV28 with TRBJ1-2, with a possible D match to TRBD1 (5 bases). This CDR3 comprises 14 residues. V was cut by 3 bases and J by 1 base, with 9 bases left in between. Germline-derived CDR1 and CDR2 are MDHEN and SYDVKM. For the CDR3, the DNA is TGTGCCAGCAGTTTTGGGGCGGATAACTATGGCTACACCTTC. Translated: CASSFGADNYGYTF.

V usage is TRBV5-6 and J usage is TRBJ2-1; TRBD2 aligns across 12 bases. This CDR3 region has 15 residues. The V segment lost 0 bases and the J segment 10 bases; nucleotides outside the gene matches: 5. Germline lookup yields CDR1 SGHDT and CDR2 YYEEEE. The CDR3 DNA is TGTGCCAGCAGCTTGGGACTAGCGGGAGTGCGGGAGCAGTTCTTC. The encoded protein is CASSLGLAGVREQFF. Full variable domain (rest looked up from reference TRBV5-6 and TRBJ2-1): DAGVTQSPTHLIKTRGQQVTLRCSPKSGHDTVSWYQQALGQGPQFIFQYYEEEERQRGNFPDRFSGHQFPNYSSELNVNALLLGDSALYLCASSLGLAGVREQFFGPGTRLTVL.

This chain connects TRBV7-2 to TRBJ2-5; 12 bases fit TRBD2. The CDR3 sequence is 18 residues long. V trimming: 2 bases; J trimming: 2 bases; junction bases outside the gene matches: 9. Germline assignment: CDR1 SGHTA and CDR2 FQGNSA. In nucleotides, the CDR3 is TGTGCCAGCAGCTTACAGGCGGGTCTAGCGGGAGGGCAAGAGACCCAGTACTTC. It codes for CASSLQAGLAGGQETQYF.

The chain couples TRBV5-1 to TRBJ1-4, with unresolved D. From germline, CDR1 is SGHRS and CDR2 YFSETQ. The ends were cut back, 2 bases at V and 8 bases at J, with 16 bases in the middle. The CDR3 is 15 residues long. The CDR3 DNA reads TGCGCCAGCAGCTTCGAGGACCCTGGCCCCGAAAAACTGTTTTTT. Translation: CASSFEDPGPEKLFF.

This clone was detected ten times or more. The chain uses TRBV29-1 and TRBJ1-1; TRBD1 agrees at 10 bases. The germline V gene has CDR1 SQVTM and CDR2 ANQGSEA. The CDR3 has 13 residues. Germline trimming cut 4 bases from V and 12 bases from J; bases unmatched to any gene: 11. CDR3: CSVGDRDRGKTFF. Written as DNA, the CDR3 is TGCAGCGTTGGGGACCGGGACAGGGGAAAAACTTTCTTT.

CDR3 protein: CAISGGLHPDTQYF. CDR3 coding DNA: TGTGCCATCAGCGGGGGACTCCACCCAGATACGCAGTATTTT. The rearrangement uses TRBV10-3 and TRBJ2-3; possible D gene TRBD2, 6 bases. Trimming took off 6 bases at V and 4 bases at J, with 14 bases between the two ends. From germline, CDR1 is ENHRY and CDR2 SYGVKD. The CDR3 spans 14 residues.

Turning to this clone: A much larger clonotype is one base distant, so this may be a read error. The J gene is TRBJ1-4, the V gene TRBV4-1; TRBD1 aligns across 8 bases. The junction had 4 bases not matched to a gene; V was cut back by 1 base and J by 3 bases. CDR3 size: 16 residues. Germline V gives CDR1 MGHRA, CDR2 YSYEKL. The CDR3 region has the DNA TGCGCCAGCAGCCAAGGTCACAGGGGGGCTAATGAAAAACTGTTTTTT. This translates into CASSQGHRGANEKLFF.

J is TRBJ1-6 and V is TRBV9; D is ambiguous. This CDR3 contains 16 residues. V was clipped by 2 bases and J by 9 bases, with 18 bases between them. From germline, CDR1 is SGDLS and CDR2 YYNGEE. In DNA, the CDR3 is TGTGCCAGCAGCGTGAGTGGCACCCCGCTAGGTTCACCCCTCCACTTT. Protein sequence: CASSVSGTPLGSPLHF.

This chain joins TRBV4-2 and TRBJ2-3; 14 bases are shared with TRBD2. Trimming cost V 4 bases and J 2 bases; bases outside gene matches: 8. The length of the CDR3 is 18 residues. Germline CDR1 reads LGHNA; CDR2 reads YNFKEQ. CDR3 residues: CASSRGLAGGEATDTQYF. DNA of the CDR3: TGTGCCAGCAGCCGTGGACTAGCGGGAGGAGAAGCCACAGATACGCAGTATTTT.

The rearrangement links TRBV28 to TRBJ2-7, with D perhaps assigned TRBD1 or TRBD2 (5 bases each). The CDR3 contains 14 residues. V lost 2 bases to trimming and J lost 8 bases, with 16 bases between them. Per germline, CDR1 MDHEN and CDR2 SYDVKM. Written as DNA, the CDR3 is TGTGCCAGCAGTTTACGGGACCCGATTTATCAGCAGTACTTC. It codes for CASSLRDPIYQQYF.

The chain couples TRBV11-3 to TRBJ2-7; tentative D call: TRBD2 (6 bases). Germline CDR1 SGHNT, CDR2 YENEEA. This CDR3 spans 13 amino acids. Trimming pared 5 bases from V and 4 bases from J, leaving 12 bases between. DNA for the CDR3: TGTGCCAGCAGCCTCCCAGGAGGGTACGAGCAGTACTTC. As protein: CASSLPGGYEQYF.

The rearrangement links TRBV19 to TRBJ1-5; D gene ambiguous. CDR1 is LNHDA, CDR2 SQIVND, per germline (reference sequence). Trimming pared 3 bases from V and 9 bases from J, leaving 12 bases between. The CDR3 runs to 13 residues. This chain's CDR3 is CASSIPTARPQHF. In nucleotides, the CDR3 is TGTGCCAGTAGTATCCCCACCGCTCGGCCCCAGCATTTT.

The chain employs TRBV6-6 and TRBJ1-1; no clear D gene. Between the trimmed V and J ends, which lost 8 bases and 4 bases, there was a span of 8 bases. The CDR3 has 11 residues. Germline V CDR1 and CDR2: MNHNY, SVGAGI (reference sequence). CDR3 protein: CASGVGTEAFF. CDR3 coding DNA: TGTGCCAGCGGGGTAGGCACTGAAGCTTTCTTT.

As for this clone: A much larger clone lies a single base off, so this may be a read error. Other DNA variants within this sample encode the same CDR3. The chain employs TRBV28 and TRBJ2-7; a weak D match, TRBD1 (5 bases). Germline lookup yields CDR1 MDHEN and CDR2 SYDVKM. The CDR3 sequence is 14 residues long. Trimming left V 7 bases short and J 3 bases short, with 16 bases between. The CDR3 spells CASTLGPPIYEQYF. DNA for the CDR3: TGTGCCAGCACCCTGGGGCCCCCGATCTACGAGCAGTACTTC.

J is TRBJ2-5 and V is TRBV5-3; D gene unclear. TRBV5-3 is classed as an ORF, of uncertain function. The germline V and J ends were trimmed by 0 bases and 5 bases, with 11 bases remaining between them. The CDR3 is made up of 14 amino acids. CDR3: CARSLDGFGETQYF. The CDR3 DNA reads as TGTGCCAGAAGCTTGGACGGGTTCGGGGAGACCCAGTACTTC.